This is a list of T cell receptor beta chains from one sample in a study of cytomegalovirus exposure and HLA in healthy donors. Only in-frame clones appear in the TCRdb table, and some are missing; sequencing was by immunoSEQ multiplex PCR. This sample has over 150,000 clones; approximately 84% occur once, and the top ten carry more than 4%. The sequencing input was PBMCs. The receptors derive from a girl aged 5-17 years in good health and CMV-seropositive. The CDR3 runs from the conserved cysteine through the conserved F or W. Fields, in order: D gene, J gene, V gene, clone size, CDR3 DNA, CDR3 protein. A D gene is named only where the DNA matches it firmly. The size entry is marked missing in some rows and otherwise reads once, few, many or a size class.

d_call: NA; j_call: TRBJ2-3; v_call: TRBV5-1; clone_size: NA; cdr3_nt: TGCGCCAGCAGCTTGGACGGGTCGCGGGATACGCAGTATTTT; cdr3_aa: CASSLDGSRDTQYF
d_call: TRBD1; j_call: TRBJ1-4; v_call: TRBV19; clone_size: NA; cdr3_nt: TGTGCCAGTAGTGTTTGGGACAGTAATGAAAAACTGTTTTTT; cdr3_aa: CASSVWDSNEKLFF
d_call: NA; j_call: TRBJ1-2; v_call: TRBV5-1; clone_size: few; cdr3_nt: TGCGCCAGCAGCTTGGCCGACTTCCCAGGGGCGCGGGGGTATGGCTACACCTTC; cdr3_aa: CASSLADFPGARGYGYTF
d_call: TRBD1; j_call: TRBJ1-1; v_call: TRBV19; clone_size: NA; cdr3_nt: TGTGCCAGTACCCAGGGACAGGTGAACACTGAAGCTTTCTTT; cdr3_aa: CASTQGQVNTEAFF
d_call: TRBD1; j_call: TRBJ1-2; v_call: TRBV11-3; clone_size: once; cdr3_nt: TGTGCCAGCAGCTTAGCCAATCGACAGGGGGCCAGCTACACCTTC; cdr3_aa: CASSLANRQGASYTF
d_call: NA; j_call: TRBJ1-2; v_call: TRBV21-1; clone_size: NA; cdr3_nt: TGTGCCAGCCGCGTGGGCTTCCCAGGCTACACCTTC; cdr3_aa: CASRVGFPGYTF
d_call: TRBD1; j_call: TRBJ2-2; v_call: TRBV6-5; clone_size: once; cdr3_nt: TGTGCCAGCAGCCCCTGGGACAGTAAGACCGGGGAGCTGTTTTTT; cdr3_aa: CASSPWDSKTGELFF
d_call: TRBD1; j_call: TRBJ1-5; v_call: TRBV27; clone_size: NA; cdr3_nt: TGTGCCAGCAGTTTCAGACACAGGGGTGACGGCAATCAGCCCCAGCATTTT; cdr3_aa: CASSFRHRGDGNQPQHF
d_call: NA; j_call: TRBJ1-1; v_call: TRBV6-5; clone_size: NA; cdr3_nt: TGTGCCAGCAGCCCGGGGGTGGGGGAGGACACTGAAGCTTTCTTT; cdr3_aa: CASSPGVGEDTEAFF
d_call: NA; j_call: TRBJ2-5; v_call: TRBV7-9; clone_size: NA; cdr3_nt: TGTGCCAGCAGCTTAGTAGAAAGTTGGGAGACCCAGTACTTC; cdr3_aa: CASSLVESWETQYF
d_call: NA; j_call: TRBJ1-1; v_call: TRBV4-1; clone_size: NA; cdr3_nt: TGCGCCAGCAGATCCTGGACGGGGAGGACTGAAGCTTTCTTT; cdr3_aa: CASRSWTGRTEAFF
d_call: NA; j_call: TRBJ1-1; v_call: TRBV9; clone_size: NA; cdr3_nt: TGTGCCAGCAGACCCACGGGGAACACTGAAGCTTTCTTT; cdr3_aa: CASRPTGNTEAFF
d_call: NA; j_call: TRBJ2-1; v_call: TRBV9; clone_size: NA; cdr3_nt: TGTGCCAGCAGCCCCAGGGGCTACAATGAGCAGTTCTTC; cdr3_aa: CASSPRGYNEQFF
d_call: NA; j_call: TRBJ1-6; v_call: TRBV9; clone_size: NA; cdr3_nt: TGTGCCAGCAGCGTAGGGTGGGACACACCTTACCGAAGGAATAATTCACCCCTCCACTTT; cdr3_aa: CASSVGWDTPYRRNNSPLHF
d_call: NA; j_call: TRBJ2-1; v_call: TRBV19; clone_size: NA; cdr3_nt: TGTGCCAGTAGTATGACAGCGGGTTCCCCCAATGAGCAGTTCTTC; cdr3_aa: CASSMTAGSPNEQFF
d_call: TRBD1; j_call: TRBJ2-7; v_call: TRBV2; clone_size: few; cdr3_nt: TGTGCCAGCGACAGGGCCTACGAGCAGTACTTC; cdr3_aa: CASDRAYEQYF
d_call: TRBD1; j_call: TRBJ1-5; v_call: TRBV4-2; clone_size: NA; cdr3_nt: TGTGCCAGCAGCCGATTGACAGGGGGACATCAGCCCCAGCATTTT; cdr3_aa: CASSRLTGGHQPQHF
d_call: TRBD1; j_call: TRBJ2-3; v_call: TRBV19; clone_size: NA; cdr3_nt: TGTGCCAGTAGTATTCGGGACAGGGCAGATACGCAGTATTTT; cdr3_aa: CASSIRDRADTQYF
d_call: NA; j_call: TRBJ2-1; v_call: TRBV18; clone_size: NA; cdr3_nt: TGTGCCAGCTCACCACCCGTATCGTGGAGTGAGCAGTTCTTC; cdr3_aa: CASSPPVSWSEQFF